The 18 T cell receptor beta chains presented below share a single source sample, sequenced in a study of T cell responses to AZD1222 COVID-19 vaccine. Sequenced by immunoSEQ multiplex PCR; TCRdb stores in-frame clones only, minus some. The sample holds 83,000 or so clones, 88% seen once. This specimen consisted of peripheral blood, obtained on day 0 of MenACWY control vaccination. The origin of the receptors is an adult in good health.

The chain uses TRBV27 and TRBJ1-5; tentative D call: TRBD1 (6 bases). CDR1 MNHEY and CDR2 SMNVEV come from the germline V gene (reference sequence). The CDR3 loop spans 16 amino acids. Trimming pared 6 bases from V and 2 bases from J, leaving 17 bases between. In DNA, the CDR3 is TGTGCCAGCAGGCCGTCGTGGGGGCGAGGCAATCAGCCCCAGCATTTT. This translates into CASRPSWGRGNQPQHF.

J is TRBJ2-7 and V is TRBV10-1, with 9 positions matching TRBD1. Looked up from germline, CDR1 is WNHNN and CDR2 is SYGVQD (reference sequence). V lost 5 bases to trimming and J lost 3 bases; unmatched junction nucleotides: 5. The CDR3 length is 14 residues. CDR3 amino acids: CASSSGTGIYEQYF. The CDR3 nucleotides are TGCGCCAGCAGTTCCGGGACAGGGATCTACGAGCAGTACTTC.

The chain couples TRBV7-2 to TRBJ2-1; TRBD2 is a possible D gene (5 bases). The CDR3 covers 13 residues. The germline V gene encodes CDR1 SGHTA and CDR2 FQGNSA. V lost 6 bases and J lost 7, with 13 bases in between. The CDR3: CASRLMTGNEQFF. CDR3 nucleotides: TGTGCCAGCAGGTTGATGACGGGGAATGAGCAGTTCTTC.

This clone was observed once. This sequence joins TRBV2 and TRBJ2-4, with D possibly matching TRBD2 (7 bases). Trimming cost V 5 bases and J 2 bases, with 16 bases left between them. CDR1 is SNHLY and CDR2 is FYNNEI in the germline V gene. The length of the CDR3 is 16 residues. The DNA for the CDR3 is TGTGCCAGCAGTTTCAGGGGAGGGGTACCCAAAAACATTCAGTACTTC. This gives the protein CASSFRGGVPKNIQYF. Variable domain in full (rest from reference TRBV2 and TRBJ2-4): EPEVTQTPSHQVTQMGQEVILRCVPISNHLYFYWYRQILGQKVEFLVSFYNNEISEKSEIFDDQFSVERPDGSNFTLKIRSTKLEDSAMYFCASSFRGGVPKNIQYFGAGTRLSVL.

The rearrangement links TRBV3-1 (or the pseudogene TRBV3-2) to TRBJ1-1; D not resolved. Trimming took off 6 bases at V and 5 bases at J, with 7 bases between the two ends. The CDR3 runs 11 residues. CDR1 LGHDT and CDR2 YNNKEL come from the germline V gene (reference sequence). CDR3 loop: CASRGRTEAFF. In DNA, the CDR3 is TGTGCCAGCAGGGGCAGGACTGAAGCTTTCTTT.

The genes are TRBV10-2 and TRBJ2-1; no definite D call. Trimming cost V 10 bases and J 5 bases, with 18 bases left between them. The length of the CDR3 is 14 residues. Germline assignment: CDR1 WSHSY and CDR2 SAAADI. This CDR3 reads CATTARLVDNEQFF. The DNA for the CDR3 is TGCGCCACCACGGCTCGGCTAGTCGACAATGAGCAGTTCTTC.

This chain joins TRBV7-8 and TRBJ2-5; 9 positions agree with TRBD2. Germline CDR1 is SGHVS and CDR2 is FQNEAQ. The CDR3 totals 15 residues. V was pared by 6 bases and J by 4 bases, with 9 bases of the junction left unmatched. CDR3 sequence reads: CASRSIAGVTETQYF. CDR3 DNA sequence: TGTGCCAGCAGATCGATAGCGGGAGTAACAGAGACCCAGTACTTC.

The chain recombines TRBV4-1 with TRBJ2-1, with TRBD2 matching 11 bases. J lost 7 bases, V lost 3 bases, and 14 bases had no gene match. Germline loops: CDR1 MGHRA, CDR2 YSYEKL. The CDR3 has 18 residues. The CDR3 loop is CASSHPVTSGRARNEQFF. The CDR3 nucleotides read TGCGCCAGCAGCCATCCCGTAACTAGCGGGAGAGCGAGGAATGAGCAGTTCTTC.

This rearrangement joins TRBV18 to TRBJ1-1; D is uncertain. The CDR3 consists of 13 residues. Trimming shortened V by 4 bases and J by 4 bases, and 10 bases separated the two germline ends. In germline, CDR1 is KGHSH, CDR2 LQKENI. The CDR3 DNA is TGTGCCAGCTCACTAACATGGGGCACTGAAGCTTTCTTT. Translated: CASSLTWGTEAFF.

This clone was seen a handful of times. The chain has TRBV5-1 and TRBJ2-7; D is possibly TRBD1 (5 bases). The germline CDR1 and CDR2 sequences are SGHRS and YFSETQ. The CDR3 totals 14 residues. V was cut by 4 bases and J by 2 bases, with 13 bases left in between. The CDR3 reads CASSPTADPYEQYF. The CDR3 region has the DNA TGCGCCAGCAGCCCGACAGCCGATCCCTACGAGCAGTACTTC.

The chain combines TRBV28 with TRBJ2-3; either TRBD1 or TRBD2 may fit D (5 bases each). The CDR3 runs to 13 residues. CDR1 is MDHEN, CDR2 SYDVKM, per germline. Trimming removed 8 bases at V and 1 base at J, with 10 bases between. The CDR3 DNA reads as TGTGCCAGCGGGGGTGGTGGCACAGATACGCAGTATTTT. Its translation is CASGGGGTDTQYF.

The rearrangement links TRBV19 to TRBJ1-1, with no clear D. CDR3 size: 14 residues. CDR1 and CDR2 (germline): LNHDA, SQIVND (reference sequence). The V gene lost 4 bases and the J gene lost 0 bases, with 9 bases spanning the gap. CDR3 amino acids: CASSTYTVNTEAFF. In DNA form, the CDR3 reads TGTGCCAGTAGTACTTATACCGTGAACACTGAAGCTTTCTTT.

The chain is built from TRBV7-9 and TRBJ2-7, with TRBD1 identical over 7 bases. This CDR3 comprises 13 residues. V lost 4 bases, J lost 2 bases, and 2 bases stayed unmatched. Germline V lookup: CDR1 SEHNR, CDR2 FQNEAQ (reference sequence). CDR3 sequence reads: CASSWDSTYEQYF. For the CDR3, the DNA is TGTGCCAGCAGCTGGGACAGCACCTACGAGCAGTACTTC.

This clone was counted a single time. Written as DNA, the CDR3 is TGTGCCAGCAGCTTAGATTTAGCGGGAGCGGTAGATACGCAGTATTTT. Translated: CASSLDLAGAVDTQYF. This chain joins TRBV7-2 and TRBJ2-3; 9 nucleotides align to TRBD2. Germline CDR1 is SGHTA and CDR2 is FQGNSA. CDR3 size: 16 residues. Unmatched junction bases numbered 7, after V lost 1 base and J lost 5 bases. Full variable domain (remainder filled in from reference TRBV7-2 and TRBJ2-3): GAGVSQSPSNKVTEKGKDVELRCDPISGHTALYWYRQSLGQGLEFLIYFQGNSAPDKSGLPSDRFSAERTGGSVSTLTIQRTQQEDSAVYLCASSLDLAGAVDTQYFGPGTRLTVL.

The chain recombines TRBV19 with TRBJ1-6; D is unclear. This CDR3 has 12 amino acids. Germline CDR1 and CDR2: LNHDA and SQIVND (reference sequence). Trimming shortened V by 4 bases and J by 6 bases, and 4 bases separated the two germline ends. CDR3: CASSTGNSPLHF. The CDR3 nucleotides are TGTGCCAGTAGTACGGGTAATTCACCCCTCCACTTT.

The chain joins TRBV4-3 to TRBJ2-3; 8 bases agree with TRBD2. Trimming at V came to 0 bases and at J to 8 bases, leaving 7 bases not matched to a gene. The germline CDR1 and CDR2 sequences are LGHNA and YSLEER. The CDR3 loop spans 15 amino acids. The CDR3 loop reads CASSQDTLAGGTQYF. CDR3 in DNA: TGCGCCAGCAGCCAAGATACCCTAGCGGGCGGTACGCAGTATTTT.

This chain joins TRBV5-1 and TRBJ2-1; no clear D gene. Trimming shortened V by 0 bases and J by 3 bases, and 7 bases separated the two germline ends. The CDR3 extends over 14 amino acids. CDR1 and CDR2 from the germline V gene are SGHRS and YFSETQ. In nucleotides, the CDR3 is TGCGCCAGCAGCTTGGGGGTGAGCTACAATGAGCAGTTCTTC. Amino acid sequence: CASSLGVSYNEQFF.

The chain combines TRBV24-1 with TRBJ2-6, with D hard to call. CDR1 is KGHDR and CDR2 is SFDVKD in the germline V gene. V was clipped by 7 bases and J by 0 bases, with 6 bases between them. The CDR3 length is 14 residues. This CDR3 reads CATRSSSGANVLTF. The CDR3, as DNA: TGTGCCACCAGGTCAAGCTCTGGGGCCAACGTCCTGACTTTC.